This TCR beta chain was captured in a study of CD8 T cells in ankylosing spondylitis (dated by TCRdb to the late 2010s). At the level of the whole study: The study profiled T cell receptor beta repertoires in healthy donors and ankylosing spondylitis patients to find disease-linked TCR variants. The full study cohort comprised 20 to 25 ankylosing spondylitis patients and 110 or so healthy donors. Samples of peripheral blood were taken, and for ankylosing spondylitis patients, synovial fluid was collected as well.

V loses 6 bases, J loses 2 bases, and the germline ends lie 18 bases apart. The CDR3, from cysteine to phenylalanine, totals 15 residues. Of the read, only the CDR3 DNA is kept; its 45 bases are in frame from base 1. CDR1 and CDR2, per the germline V gene (reference sequence), are DFQATT and SNEGSKA. TCRdb names Illumina HiSeq 2500 as the instrument used. TCR beta libraries were prepared by quantitative 5'-RACE with molecular barcodes. Turning to the authors' computational methods: Disease-linked TCR variants were identified with a new computational method built on a probabilistic model of VDJ rearrangement. TCRdb handled the public reads itself, with Q25 trimming in fastp and clone calling in MiXCR, and kept productive beta chains. Each CDR3 protein gets just one entry, which takes the most common genes and DNA from the rows behind it. The V and J calls were determined by TCRdb, not by the authors. The sample table shows about 540,000 distinct CDR3 sequences, and over 9.5% are seen once. The ten most abundant clones make up nearly 7% of the sample.

As concerns this clonotype: Which antigen it targets is not known. Nothing much larger sits one base from this clone, and base qualities are not available.

The research as a whole found: The disease-linked clones were reported as significantly enriched in matched synovial fluid samples from ankylosing spondylitis patients. Some of the motif variants had been reported before in the synovial fluid and blood of reactive arthritis patients, a finding that suggests common disease-initiation mechanisms. The disease-linked clones showed a CD8+ phenotype and occurred at relatively low frequencies in peripheral blood. A TCR beta motif of about 8 highly homologous amino acid variants appeared characteristic of blood from ankylosing spondylitis patients.

This chain is built from TRBV20-1 and TRBJ2-3; the D segment could be TRBD2, given 5 matching bases. The specimen sequenced was blood, either unsorted or a sorted T cell fraction (not recorded which). The source is a male donor with ankylosing spondylitis. Here the CDR3 is given as CSAPRRAVITDTQYF. The nucleotide sequence reads as follows: TGCAGTGCACCCCGGCGGGCGGTTATCACAGATACGCAGTATTTT.